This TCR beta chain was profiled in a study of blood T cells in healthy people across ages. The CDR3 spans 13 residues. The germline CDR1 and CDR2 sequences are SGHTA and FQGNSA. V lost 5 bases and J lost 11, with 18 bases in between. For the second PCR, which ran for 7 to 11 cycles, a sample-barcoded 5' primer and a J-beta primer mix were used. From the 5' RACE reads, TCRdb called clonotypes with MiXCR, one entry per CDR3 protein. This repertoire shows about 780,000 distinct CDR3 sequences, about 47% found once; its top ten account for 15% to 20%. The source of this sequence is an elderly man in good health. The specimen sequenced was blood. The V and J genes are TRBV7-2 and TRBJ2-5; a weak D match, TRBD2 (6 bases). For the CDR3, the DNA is TGTGCCAGCAGCATACGGGACTTTAGGGAGCAGTACTTC. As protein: CASSIRDFREQYF.